The 32 T cell receptor beta chains listed next were all sequenced from one sample in a study of blood T cell repertoires in COVID-19. Generated by immunoSEQ multiplex PCR, the TCRdb table keeps only in-frame clones and is missing some. The sample records over 70,000 clones, 80% to 95% being singletons. The sample was peripheral blood. The receptors originated from a human donor with active COVID-19. The donor label of this sample is uncertain.

The chain uses TRBV7-2 and TRBJ1-2, with D maybe TRBD1 (5 bases). The CDR3 loop spans 16 amino acids. The V end lost 0 bases, the J end lost 7 bases, and 18 bases lay between the germline ends. CDR1 and CDR2 (germline): SGHTA, FQGNSA. The CDR3 region is CASSLALGELVRGYTF. The CDR3 DNA reads as TGTGCCAGCAGCTTAGCGCTAGGGGAATTAGTGCGTGGCTACACCTTC.

The V call is TRBV2, the J call TRBJ1-2; D is undetermined. V was shortened by 4 bases and J by 9 bases, with 15 bases between the two germline ends. This CDR3 spans 13 amino acids. Germline loops: CDR1 SNHLY, CDR2 FYNNEI. The CDR3 DNA sequence: TGTGCCAGCAGTGCGGGTTCGGTTCGGAGCTACACCTTC. Protein product: CASSAGSVRSYTF. Full variable domain (outside the CDR3, taken from reference TRBV2 and TRBJ1-2): EPEVTQTPSHQVTQMGQEVILRCVPISNHLYFYWYRQILGQKVEFLVSFYNNEISEKSEIFDDQFSVERPDGSNFTLKIRSTKLEDSAMYFCASSAGSVRSYTFGSGTRLTVV.

The CDR3 coding sequence is TGTGCCAGCAGCCAAAGCTACCGGGAGAGCACAGATACGCAGTATTTT. Translating gives CASSQSYRESTDTQYF. The chain joins TRBV14 to TRBJ2-3; D might be TRBD2 (6 bases). The length of the CDR3 is 16 residues. In germline, CDR1 is SGHDN, CDR2 FVKESK. V was shortened by 2 bases and J by 0 bases, with 12 bases between the two germline ends.

This clone was seen just once. The chain is built from TRBV18 and TRBJ1-3; no definite D call. Deletions cut 1 base from V and 2 bases from J, with 15 bases between. This CDR3 has 17 residues. Germline values: CDR1 KGHSH, CDR2 LQKENI. CDR3 protein: CASSPLADTNPGNTIYF. DNA of the CDR3: TGTGCCAGCTCACCACTCGCCGATACTAACCCTGGAAACACCATATATTTT.

The J gene is TRBJ2-7, the V gene TRBV7-2; D might be TRBD2 (6 bases). Germline loops: CDR1 SGHTA, CDR2 FQGNSA. With 5 bases removed from V and 1 base from J, the gap between germline ends came to 12 bases. The CDR3 is made up of 14 amino acids. The CDR3 DNA sequence: TGTGCCAGCAGCGCGGAGGGAGCATCCTACGAGCAGTACTTC. Its protein product is CASSAEGASYEQYF.

The chain couples TRBV7-9 to TRBJ2-1; a weak D match, TRBD2 (6 bases). V lost 4 bases, J lost 7 bases, and 14 bases lay in between. Germline V gene lookup returns CDR1 SEHNR and CDR2 FQNEAQ (reference sequence). The CDR3 loop spans 14 amino acids. This CDR3 reads CASSSQGGPNEQFF. CDR3 sequence (DNA): TGTGCCAGCAGCTCCCAAGGAGGGCCAAATGAGCAGTTCTTC.

The chain links TRBV15 to TRBJ1-2; 8 bases align to TRBD1. Unmatched junction bases numbered 8, after V lost 1 base and J lost 4 bases. Germline CDR1 reads LNHNV; CDR2 reads YYDKDF (reference sequence). CDR3 length: 16 amino acids. The CDR3 region has the DNA TGTGCCACCAGCAGAGCTAGAAACAGGGGGGTCTATGGCTACACCTTC. Residues: CATSRARNRGVYGYTF.

This chain connects TRBV9 to TRBJ1-2; 10 bases match TRBD1. V dropped 0 bases and J dropped 11; count of bases not matched to a gene: 7. The CDR3 is made up of 14 amino acids. The germline CDR1 and CDR2 sequences are SGDLS and YYNGEE. The CDR3 DNA reads as TGTGCCAGCAGCGTAGATTGGGGGGACAGGGGATACACCTTC. Its protein product is CASSVDWGDRGYTF. The full variable domain, rest sourced from reference TRBV9 and TRBJ1-2, is DSGVTQTPKHLITATGQRVTLRCSPRSGDLSVYWYQQSLDQGLQFLIQYYNGEERAKGNILERFSAQQFPDLHSELNLSSLELGDSALYFCASSVDWGDRGYTFGSGTRLTVV.

The rearrangement links TRBV12-5 to TRBJ2-7; D possibly corresponds to TRBD2 (7 bases). The CDR3 has 15 residues. V lost 0 bases, J lost 6 bases, and 15 bases lay in between. Germline V lookup: CDR1 LGHNT, CDR2 FRNRAP. The CDR3 DNA reads as TGTGCTAGTGGTTTGGTAGGATCGGGGGGCGGCGAGCAGTACTTC. Translated: CASGLVGSGGGEQYF.

In DNA, the CDR3 is TGTGCCAGCAGGGGAGGGGGACCAAATCAGCCCCAGCATTTT. This translates into CASRGGGPNQPQHF. The genes are TRBV28 and TRBJ1-5; D perhaps matches TRBD1 (6 bases). The CDR3 loop spans 14 amino acids. With 6 bases removed from V and 4 bases from J, the gap between germline ends came to 13 bases. Germline assignment: CDR1 MDHEN and CDR2 SYDVKM.

The V call is TRBV10-3, the J call TRBJ2-7, with a tentative D call TRBD1 (6 bases). The CDR3 extends over 15 amino acids. The germline V gene has CDR1 ENHRY and CDR2 SYGVKD. The germline V and J ends were trimmed by 6 bases and 2 bases, with 17 bases remaining between them. This CDR3 reads CAISLSRGMAYEQYF. For the CDR3, the DNA is TGTGCCATCAGCCTCTCCAGGGGTATGGCCTACGAGCAGTACTTC.

The chain couples TRBV28 to TRBJ1-5, with D uncertain. Trimming left V 2 bases short and J 0 bases short, with 8 bases between. This CDR3 spans 15 amino acids. Germline CDR1 is MDHEN and CDR2 is SYDVKM. Here the CDR3 reads CASSLGGYSNQPQHF. CDR3 nucleotides: TGTGCCAGCAGTTTAGGAGGTTATAGCAATCAGCCCCAGCATTTT.

The chain joins TRBV27 to TRBJ2-2, with D possibly TRBD2 on 5 matching bases. CDR1 and CDR2 (germline): MNHEY, SMNVEV (reference sequence). V gave up 6 bases and J gave up 4 bases, with 18 bases separating them. The CDR3 has 16 amino acids. CDR3 loop: CASSLVGLGATGELFF. In DNA form, the CDR3 reads TGTGCCAGCAGCTTGGTTGGCCTGGGAGCCACCGGGGAGCTGTTTTTT.

The gene calls are TRBV5-5 and TRBJ1-2; no clear D gene. This CDR3 is built from 14 residues. Germline lookup yields CDR1 SGHKS and CDR2 YYEKEE (reference sequence). V lost 0 bases and J lost 2, with 8 bases in between. CDR3 coding DNA: TGTGCCAGCAGCTTGGGGCACGGGAACTATGGCTACACCTTC. Translation: CASSLGHGNYGYTF. Based on the CDR3 plus reference TRBV5-5 and TRBJ1-2, the full variable domain is DAGVTQSPTHLIKTRGQQVTLRCSPISGHKSVSWYQQVLGQGPQFIFQYYEKEERGRGNFPDRFSARQFPNYSSELNVNALLLGDSALYLCASSLGHGNYGYTFGSGTRLTVV.

The V and J genes are TRBV4-1 and TRBJ1-1, with 9 positions matching TRBD1. The CDR3 totals 16 residues. Per the germline V gene, CDR1 is MGHRA and CDR2 is YSYEKL. V was pared by 3 bases and J by 3 bases, with 8 bases of the junction left unmatched. The CDR3, as DNA: TGCGCCAGCAGCCACAAACAGGGGGCTCAGGACACTGAAGCTTTCTTT. As protein: CASSHKQGAQDTEAFF.

The chain combines TRBV5-5 with TRBJ2-1; 7 bases fit TRBD2. Germline V lookup: CDR1 SGHKS, CDR2 YYEKEE (reference sequence). The CDR3 is made up of 15 amino acids. Germline trimming cut 5 bases from V and 5 bases from J; bases unmatched to any gene: 10. CDR3 in amino acids: CASSRGGGPDNEQFF. The CDR3 coding sequence is TGTGCCAGCAGTCGCGGGGGAGGCCCGGACAATGAGCAGTTCTTC.

V gene TRBV21-1 combines with J gene TRBJ2-2; the table's D gene call, TRBD2, was not cross checked with the DNA. TRBV21-1 is marked as a pseudogene. The CDR3 has 18 residues. CDR3 in amino acids: CASSKAPKGGLDTGELFF. The CDR3 DNA reads TGTGCCAGCAGCAAAGCTCCCAAGGGGGGGTTGGACACCGGGGAGCTGTTTTTT.

In its sample, this clone was seen a few times. The CDR3: CASSPGEYEQYF. CDR3 sequence (DNA): TGTGCCAGCAGCCCAGGGGAATACGAGCAGTACTTC. The rearrangement uses TRBV5-4 and TRBJ2-7; TRBD1 might be the D (6 bases). The CDR3 runs 12 residues. Per the germline V gene, CDR1 is SGHNT and CDR2 is YYREEE (reference sequence). V gave up 4 bases and J gave up 4 bases, with 9 bases separating them.

J is TRBJ1-1 and V is TRBV10-3, with D hard to call. The CDR3 runs to 11 residues. Per germline, CDR1 ENHRY and CDR2 SYGVKD. V lost 10 bases and J lost 5, with 11 bases in between. The CDR3 sequence is CATTQRTEAFF. CDR3 DNA sequence: TGTGCCACGACCCAGCGGACTGAAGCTTTCTTT.

This CDR3 reads CASSSGGVTDTQYF. The CDR3 region has the DNA TGTGCCAGCAGCTCCGGTGGAGTTACAGATACGCAGTATTTT. This chain uses TRBV11-3 with TRBJ2-3; D unresolved. Trimming left V 4 bases short and J 3 bases short, with 11 bases between. This CDR3 spans 14 amino acids. Looked up from germline, CDR1 is SGHNT and CDR2 is YENEEA. The full variable domain, its missing parts supplied by reference TRBV11-3 and TRBJ2-3, is EAGVVQSPRYKIIEKKQPVAFWCNPISGHNTLYWYLQNLGQGPELLIRYENEEAVDDSQLPKDRFSAERLKGVDSTLKIQPAELGDSAVYLCASSSGGVTDTQYFGPGTRLTVL.

The chain uses TRBV5-6 and TRBJ2-2, with a tentative D call TRBD2 (5 bases). Per the germline V gene, CDR1 is SGHDT and CDR2 is YYEEEE. Trimming removed 5 bases at V and 8 bases at J, with 22 bases between. The CDR3 consists of 16 residues. The CDR3 bases are TGTGCCAGCAGTGGACTTCTACCAAAAAGGCGGGGGGAGCTGTTTTTT. Translating gives CASSGLLPKRRGELFF. Supplemented by reference TRBV5-6 and TRBJ2-2, the full variable domain reads DAGVTQSPTHLIKTRGQQVTLRCSPKSGHDTVSWYQQALGQGPQFIFQYYEEEERQRGNFPDRFSGHQFPNYSSELNVNALLLGDSALYLCASSGLLPKRRGELFFGEGSRLTVL.

Details on this clone: One end of the junction fails to match germline, which may point to a read error. The chain couples TRBV4-1 to TRBJ2-2; no firm D call. This CDR3 contains 15 residues. Looked up from germline, CDR1 is MGHRA and CDR2 is YSYEKL. CDR3 residues: CASSQVGYGTWELFF. The CDR3 DNA reads as TGCGCCAGCAGCCAAGTGGGCTACGGCACCTGGGAGCTGTTTTTT.

The CDR3 bases are TGTGCCAGCAGCCAAGCTCAGGGGTGGTCTGACGAGCAGTACTTC. Amino acids: CASSQAQGWSDEQYF. The V gene is TRBV4-2, the J gene TRBJ2-7; weak D call: TRBD1 (6 bases). Trimming pared 1 base from V and 5 bases from J, leaving 15 bases between. This CDR3 region has 15 residues. CDR1 is LGHNA, CDR2 YNFKEQ, per germline.

The rearrangement links TRBV10-1 to TRBJ2-3; D is unclear. V gave up 0 bases and J gave up 2 bases, with 9 bases separating them. From germline, CDR1 is WNHNN and CDR2 SYGVQD (reference sequence). CDR3 size: 15 residues. This chain's CDR3 is CASSESPTVTDTQYF. The CDR3 nucleotides are TGCGCCAGCAGTGAGTCCCCTACAGTCACAGATACGCAGTATTTT.

The chain carries TRBV19 and TRBJ2-5; D is unresolved. Between the trimmed V and J ends, which lost 3 bases and 1 base, there was a span of 9 bases. The CDR3 contains 14 residues. CDR1 and CDR2 from the germline V gene are LNHDA and SQIVND (reference sequence). Written as DNA, the CDR3 is TGTGCCAGTAGTATTAACACCTTCCAAGAGACCCAGTACTTC. Protein sequence: CASSINTFQETQYF.

The chain joins TRBV5-4 to TRBJ2-7; 8 bases are a match to TRBD2. The trim removed 5 bases at V and 2 bases at J, leaving 6 bases unmatched. Germline CDR1 reads SGHNT; CDR2 reads YYREEE (reference sequence). The length of the CDR3 is 14 residues. DNA for the CDR3: TGTGCCAGCAGTCAGCGGGGGTCCCCCTACGAGCAGTACTTC. Amino acids: CASSQRGSPYEQYF.

J is TRBJ1-4 and V is TRBV19; possible D gene TRBD1, 6 bases. Trimming took off 11 bases at V and 8 bases at J, with 18 bases between the two ends. CDR1 and CDR2 from the germline V gene are LNHDA and SQIVND (reference sequence). The CDR3 extends over 13 amino acids. CDR3 amino acids: CASLGGGLEKLFF. CDR3 DNA sequence: TGTGCCTCATTAGGCGGGGGCCTAGAAAAACTGTTTTTT.

The chain has TRBV28 and TRBJ1-6, with D tentatively TRBD1 (6 bases). V was shortened by 6 bases and J by 12 bases, with 27 bases between the two germline ends. The CDR3 extends over 17 amino acids. The germline gives CDR1 MDHEN, CDR2 SYDVKM. DNA of the CDR3: TGTGCCAGCAGGCACTACAGGGTCCGTTCGGGAATAGAACCCCTCCACTTT. It codes for CASRHYRVRSGIEPLHF.

This chain uses TRBV6-5 with TRBJ2-1; D might be TRBD1 (5 bases). Trimming removed 6 bases from V and 6 bases from J, with 15 bases in between. CDR1 is MNHEY and CDR2 is SVGAGI in the germline V gene. CDR3 length: 14 residues. In DNA form, the CDR3 reads TGTGCCAGCAGGGTCACCAGGGCTAGCAATGAGCAGTTCTTC. The encoded protein is CASRVTRASNEQFF.

This chain joins TRBV11-1 and TRBJ2-2; the D gene is possibly TRBD2 (6 bases). Per the germline V gene, CDR1 is SGHAT and CDR2 is FQDESV (reference sequence). The V end was cut by 3 bases, the J end by 3 bases, with 11 bases between. The CDR3 extends over 15 amino acids. CDR3 protein: CASSFFREDTGELFF. The DNA for the CDR3 is TGTGCCAGCAGCTTTTTTAGGGAGGACACCGGGGAGCTGTTTTTT.

J is TRBJ2-7 and V is TRBV23-1, with D maybe TRBD1 (5 bases). TRBV23-1 is sorted into the ORF group, with uncertain function. This CDR3 comprises 15 residues. Between the trimmed V and J ends, which lost 4 bases and 3 bases, there was a span of 16 bases. CDR3 DNA: TGCGCCAGCAGTCCCTCGGGCAGGGCAGGCTACGAGCAGTACTTC. It translates to CASSPSGRAGYEQYF.

The chain recombines TRBV11-3 with TRBJ2-3, with a possible D match to TRBD2 (5 bases). CDR3 length equals 13 residues. Trimming stripped 1 base from V and 4 bases from J, with 6 bases between. From germline, CDR1 is SGHNT and CDR2 YENEEA. The CDR3 here is CASSLGAADTQYF. Written as DNA, the CDR3 is TGTGCCAGCAGCTTAGGAGCGGCAGATACGCAGTATTTT. The entire variable domain, with the rest obtained from reference TRBV11-3 and TRBJ2-3, is as follows: EAGVVQSPRYKIIEKKQPVAFWCNPISGHNTLYWYLQNLGQGPELLIRYENEEAVDDSQLPKDRFSAERLKGVDSTLKIQPAELGDSAVYLCASSLGAADTQYFGPGTRLTVL.